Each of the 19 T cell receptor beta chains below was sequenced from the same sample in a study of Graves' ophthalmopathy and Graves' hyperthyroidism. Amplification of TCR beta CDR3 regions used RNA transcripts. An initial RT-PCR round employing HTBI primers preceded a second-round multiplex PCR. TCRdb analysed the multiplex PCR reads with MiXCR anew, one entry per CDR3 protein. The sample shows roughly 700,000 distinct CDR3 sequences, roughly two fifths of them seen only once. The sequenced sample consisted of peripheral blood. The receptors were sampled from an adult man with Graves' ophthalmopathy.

The CDR3 loop is CASSLEDLTF. The DNA of the CDR3 is TGTGCCAGCAGCTTAGAGGACCTGACTTTC. This chain uses TRBV7-9 with TRBJ2-6; D is unresolved. Deletions cut 1 base from V and 15 bases from J, with 4 bases between. Germline V gene lookup returns CDR1 SEHNR and CDR2 FQNEAQ (reference sequence). This CDR3 is built from 10 residues.

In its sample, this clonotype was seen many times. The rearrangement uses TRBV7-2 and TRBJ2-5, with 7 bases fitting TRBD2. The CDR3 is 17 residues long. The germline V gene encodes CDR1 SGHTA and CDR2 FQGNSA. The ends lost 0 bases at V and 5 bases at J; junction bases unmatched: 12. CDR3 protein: CASSLAGLAEGGETQYF. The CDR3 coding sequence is TGTGCCAGCAGCTTAGCGGGCCTAGCGGAAGGAGGGGAGACCCAGTACTTC.

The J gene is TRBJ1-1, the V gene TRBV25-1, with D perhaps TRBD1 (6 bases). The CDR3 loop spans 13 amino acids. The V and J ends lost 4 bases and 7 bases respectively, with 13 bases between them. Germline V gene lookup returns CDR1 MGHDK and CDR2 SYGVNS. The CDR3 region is CASSATGLHEAFF. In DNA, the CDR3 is TGTGCCAGCAGTGCCACAGGGCTACATGAAGCTTTCTTT.

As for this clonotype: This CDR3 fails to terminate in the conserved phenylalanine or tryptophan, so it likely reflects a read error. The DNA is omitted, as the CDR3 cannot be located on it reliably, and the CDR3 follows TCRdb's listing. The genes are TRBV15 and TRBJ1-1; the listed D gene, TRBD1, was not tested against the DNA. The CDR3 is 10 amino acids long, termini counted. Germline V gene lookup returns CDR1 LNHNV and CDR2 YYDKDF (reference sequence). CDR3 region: CATKSATTGM.

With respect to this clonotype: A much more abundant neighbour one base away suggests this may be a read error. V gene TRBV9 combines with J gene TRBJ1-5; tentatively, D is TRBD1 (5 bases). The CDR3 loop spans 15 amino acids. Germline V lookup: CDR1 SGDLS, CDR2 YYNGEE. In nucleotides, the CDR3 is TGTACCACCAGCAGAGGCAGGGTGGGGGGATGGCCCCAGCATTTT. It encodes CTTSRGRVGGWPQHF.

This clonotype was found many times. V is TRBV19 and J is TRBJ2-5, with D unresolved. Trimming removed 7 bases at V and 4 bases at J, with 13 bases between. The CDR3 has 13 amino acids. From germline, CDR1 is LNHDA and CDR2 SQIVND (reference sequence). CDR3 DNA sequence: TGTGCCAGTACCCGGGCCCGAGGAGAGACCCAGTACTTC. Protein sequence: CASTRARGETQYF.

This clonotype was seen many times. The CDR3 reads CSVGSHEQYF. In nucleotides, the CDR3 is TGCAGCGTTGGCAGCCACGAGCAGTACTTC. The chain uses TRBV29-1 and TRBJ2-7; D remains ambiguous. V shed 4 bases and J shed 5 bases, with 6 bases lying between them. The germline CDR1 and CDR2 sequences are SQVTM and ANQGSEA. This CDR3 has 10 residues.

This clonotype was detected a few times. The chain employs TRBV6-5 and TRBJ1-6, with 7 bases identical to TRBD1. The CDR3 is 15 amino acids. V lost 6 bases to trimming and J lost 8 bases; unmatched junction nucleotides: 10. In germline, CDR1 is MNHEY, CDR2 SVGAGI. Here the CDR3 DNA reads TGTGCCAGCAGCCCCGACAGGGAGTCGCATTCACCCCTCCACTTT. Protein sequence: CASSPDRESHSPLHF.

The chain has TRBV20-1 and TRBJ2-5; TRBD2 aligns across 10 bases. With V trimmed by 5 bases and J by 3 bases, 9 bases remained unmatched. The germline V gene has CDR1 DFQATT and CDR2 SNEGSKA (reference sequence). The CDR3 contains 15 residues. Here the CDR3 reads CSAAATSGLKETQYF. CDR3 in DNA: TGCAGTGCTGCAGCGACTAGCGGGTTAAAAGAGACCCAGTACTTC.

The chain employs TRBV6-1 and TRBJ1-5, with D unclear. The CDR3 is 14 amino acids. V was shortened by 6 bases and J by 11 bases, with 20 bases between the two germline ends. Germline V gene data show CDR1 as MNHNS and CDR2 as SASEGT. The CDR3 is CASRPALTQETQHF. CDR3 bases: TGTGCCAGCAGGCCGGCCCTCACGCAAGAGACCCAGCATTTT.

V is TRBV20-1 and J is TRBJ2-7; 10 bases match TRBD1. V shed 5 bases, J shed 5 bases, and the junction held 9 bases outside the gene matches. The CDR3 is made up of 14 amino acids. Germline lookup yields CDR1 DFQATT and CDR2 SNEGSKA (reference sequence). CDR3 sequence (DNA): TGCAGTGCTTACGGGACAGGGGCTCGCGACGAGCAGTACTTC. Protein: CSAYGTGARDEQYF.

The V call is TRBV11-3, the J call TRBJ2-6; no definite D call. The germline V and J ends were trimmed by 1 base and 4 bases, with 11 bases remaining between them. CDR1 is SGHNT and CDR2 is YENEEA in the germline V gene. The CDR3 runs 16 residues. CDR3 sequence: CASSLGSYSGANVLTF. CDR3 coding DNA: TGTGCCAGCAGCTTAGGTTCCTATTCGGGGGCCAACGTCCTGACTTTC.

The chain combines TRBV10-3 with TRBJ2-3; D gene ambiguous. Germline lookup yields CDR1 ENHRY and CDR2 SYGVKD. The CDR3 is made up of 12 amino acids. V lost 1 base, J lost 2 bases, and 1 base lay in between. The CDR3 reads CAISEYTDTQYF. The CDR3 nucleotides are TGTGCCATCAGTGAGTACACAGATACGCAGTATTTT.

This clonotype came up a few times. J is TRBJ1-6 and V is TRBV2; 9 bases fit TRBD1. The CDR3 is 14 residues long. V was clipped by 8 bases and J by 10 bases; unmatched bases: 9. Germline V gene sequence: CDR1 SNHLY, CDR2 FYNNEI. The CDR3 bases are TGTGCCAGCGTTTCGACAGGGGGGAACTCACCCCTCCACTTT. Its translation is CASVSTGGNSPLHF.

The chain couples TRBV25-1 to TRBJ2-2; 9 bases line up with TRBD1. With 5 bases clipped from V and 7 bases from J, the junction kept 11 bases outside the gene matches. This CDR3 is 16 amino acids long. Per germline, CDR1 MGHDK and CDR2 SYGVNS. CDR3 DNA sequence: TGTGCCAGCAGTCTCCGGGACAGGGAAGTAATCGGGGAGCTGTTTTTT. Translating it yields CASSLRDREVIGELFF.

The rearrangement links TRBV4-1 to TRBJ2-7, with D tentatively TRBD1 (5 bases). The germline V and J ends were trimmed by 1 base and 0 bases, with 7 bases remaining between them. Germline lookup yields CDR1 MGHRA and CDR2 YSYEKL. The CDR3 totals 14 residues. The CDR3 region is CASSQVDNSYEQYF. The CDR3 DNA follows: TGCGCCAGCAGCCAAGTGGACAACTCCTACGAGCAGTACTTC.

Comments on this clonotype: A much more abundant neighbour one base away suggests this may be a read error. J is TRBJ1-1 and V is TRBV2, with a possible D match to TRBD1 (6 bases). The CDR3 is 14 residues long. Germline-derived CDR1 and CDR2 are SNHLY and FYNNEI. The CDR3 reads CASSRTDLRTEASF. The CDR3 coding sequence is TGTGCCAGCAGTCGGACAGACCTACGAACTGAAGCTTCCTTT.

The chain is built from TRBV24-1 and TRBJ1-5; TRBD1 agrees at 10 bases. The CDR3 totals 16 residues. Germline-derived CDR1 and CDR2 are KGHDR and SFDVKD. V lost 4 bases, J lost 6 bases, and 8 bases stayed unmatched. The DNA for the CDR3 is TGTGCCACCAGTGACCCAGGGACAGGGGCCCTTCAGCCCCAGCATTTT. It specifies CATSDPGTGALQPQHF.

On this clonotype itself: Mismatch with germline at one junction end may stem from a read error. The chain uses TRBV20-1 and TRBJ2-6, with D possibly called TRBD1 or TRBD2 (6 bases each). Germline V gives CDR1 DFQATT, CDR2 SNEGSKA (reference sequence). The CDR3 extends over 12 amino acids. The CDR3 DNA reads TGCAGTGCCAGTGGAGGGGGCAACGTCCTGACTTTC. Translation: CSASGGGNVLTF.